These T cell receptor beta chains were read from a single sample in a study of T-cell reconstitution after alpha-beta-depleted transplantation in children. TCRdb redid the calling of the PCR reads with MiXCR, one entry per CDR3 protein. The data show fewer than 550,000 distinct CDR3 sequences, about an eighth seen once. Specimen: PBMCs, mostly from graft donor cells, collected 180 days after TCRalphabeta/CD19-depleted stem cell transplant. The receptors derive from a female patient aged 2-10 years who had a stem cell transplant for aplastic anemia, so the T cells may come from the graft donor. Both conserved end residues are trimmed from each CDR3.

CDR3aa	v_gene	j_gene
ATSPNDRNQPQH	TRBV24-1	TRBJ1-5
ASSWGAGGTDTQY	TRBV11-2	TRBJ2-3
ASSAISEAF	TRBV12-3/TRBV12-4	TRBJ1-1
ASSQDYPWTHGPMTNQPQH	TRBV4-1	TRBJ1-5
SVGSASITEAF	TRBV29-1	TRBJ1-1
ASNDPSSYNEQF	TRBV28	TRBJ2-1
ASSSHGTGSYGYT	TRBV27	TRBJ1-2
ASSLVSTGTSPLH	TRBV5-4	TRBJ1-6
ASSFGDQLFYGYT	TRBV5-1	TRBJ1-2
ASSLEGQGRSNQPQH	TRBV5-1	TRBJ1-5
ASSRGQGVPNEKLF	TRBV5-1	TRBJ1-4
ASSLLDRVASYNEQF	TRBV7-9	TRBJ2-1
ASSLDLVDNEQF	TRBV7-2	TRBJ2-1
ASSDVGFGTDTQY	TRBV7-9	TRBJ2-3
ASSEGLGVLRGTDTQY	TRBV7-7	TRBJ2-3
ASSYSWKDYGYT	TRBV6-2/TRBV6-3	TRBJ1-2
SARDVGWGEKLF	TRBV20-1	TRBJ1-4
ASSPESYYNEQF	TRBV7-2	TRBJ2-1
ASSEDQREFNNEQF	TRBV25-1	TRBJ2-1
AISEDRLAGATYNEQF	TRBV10-3	TRBJ2-1
ATSDFYGYT	TRBV24-1	TRBJ1-2
ASSAASGYRVEQF	TRBV28	TRBJ2-1
ASSESGTSGNEQF	TRBV9	TRBJ2-1
ASSAGSETQY	TRBV9	TRBJ2-5
ASSDPGLAHEQF	TRBV28	TRBJ2-1
ASSASRSTGELF	TRBV6-2/TRBV6-3	TRBJ2-2
ASSQGVMGVHSNQPQH	TRBV4-1	TRBJ1-5
SAAGGTNEKLF	TRBV20-1	TRBJ1-4
ASSVSGGVNNEQF	TRBV9	TRBJ2-1
SAPTSGRRSEQF	TRBV20-1	TRBJ2-1
AWSPGDRNEQF	TRBV30	TRBJ2-1
ASSPYGQGADEQY	TRBV3-1	TRBJ2-7
ASSHETGTFSYEQY	TRBV4-1	TRBJ2-7
ASSWPGTGTDTQY	TRBV7-2	TRBJ2-3
ASRVLGGRVSSGSYNEQF	TRBV11-2	TRBJ2-1
ASSNRGTRNIQY	TRBV6-2/TRBV6-3	TRBJ2-4
ASSLGTSVKGWDTQY	TRBV5-1	TRBJ2-3